A single sample is the source of the 12 T cell receptor beta chains below, sequenced in a study of shared clonotypes between healthy human individuals. Naive CD8 isolation took CD45RO-negative cells positively selected for CCR7 and excluded terminally differentiated effector memory CD45RA+ cells. Sequenced by immunoSEQ multiplex PCR; TCRdb stores in-frame clones only, minus some. The sample consists of about 2.1 million clones, over 85% of them appearing once. Sequencing was performed on naive CD8+ T cells from PBMCs. Source of these receptors: a man aged 18 to 29 in good health. Some clones in this sample may be carry-over from other donors' samples.

DNA for the CDR3: TGTGCCAGTAGGGAAACAGGGGGCACTGAAGCTTTCTTT. Translating it yields CASRETGGTEAFF. The chain links TRBV19 to TRBJ1-1; 8 bases are shared with TRBD1. The CDR3 length is 13 residues. J lost 4 bases, V lost 6 bases, and 4 bases had no gene match. The germline V gene encodes CDR1 LNHDA and CDR2 SQIVND (reference sequence).

J is TRBJ1-2 and V is TRBV5-8, with D maybe TRBD1 (5 bases). Trimming cost V 0 bases and J 3 bases, with 21 bases left between them. In germline, CDR1 is SGHTS, CDR2 YDEGEE. The CDR3 contains 18 residues. Written as DNA, the CDR3 is TGTGCCAGCAGCTTGGTTTCTGTACGTGATACGGGGGACTATGGCTACACCTTC. The encoded protein is CASSLVSVRDTGDYGYTF. The full variable domain, completed using reference TRBV5-8 and TRBJ1-2, is EAGVTQSPTHLIKTRGQQATLRCSPISGHTSVYWYQQALGLGLQFLLWYDEGEERNRGNFPPRFSGRQFPNYSSELNVNALELEDSALYLCASSLVSVRDTGDYGYTFGSGTRLTVV.

The V gene is TRBV7-6, the J gene TRBJ1-3; D call uncertain. V lost 0 bases and J 0 bases, leaving 9 bases between the germline ends. CDR3 length: 16 amino acids. Germline values: CDR1 SGHVS, CDR2 FNYEAQ. CDR3 DNA sequence: TGTGCCAGCAGCTTAGCGTTGTCGCTCTCTGGAAACACCATATATTTT. Translating gives CASSLALSLSGNTIYF.

The chain carries TRBV28 and TRBJ1-1; no clear D gene. Trimming removed 7 bases at V and 0 bases at J, with 15 bases between. CDR3 length equals 15 residues. Germline loops: CDR1 MDHEN, CDR2 SYDVKM. The CDR3 DNA reads as TGTGCCAGCACCACAAAGGGTTACGTGAACACTGAAGCTTTCTTT. It translates to CASTTKGYVNTEAFF. Based on the CDR3 plus reference TRBV28 and TRBJ1-1, the full variable domain is DVKVTQSSRYLVKRTGEKVFLECVQDMDHENMFWYRQDPGLGLRLIYFSYDVKMKEKGDIPEGYSVSREKKERFSLILESASTNQTSMYLCASTTKGYVNTEAFFGQGTRLTVV.

Turning to this clone: Sequence at one end of the junction differs from germline and may be a read error. V usage is TRBV5-4 and J usage is TRBJ2-5, with TRBD2 as a possible D gene (5 bases). CDR1 and CDR2 (germline): SGHNT, YYREEE (reference sequence). CDR3 length: 14 amino acids. CDR3 region: CAISGPEGQETQYF. The DNA of the CDR3 is TGTGCCATCAGCGGCCCCGAGGGCCAAGAGACCCAGTACTTC.

This clone showed up just once. This chain joins TRBV13 and TRBJ1-2; 10 nucleotides align to TRBD1. V was pared by 5 bases and J by 7 bases, with 13 bases of the junction left unmatched. The CDR3 sequence is 16 residues long. The V gene's germline CDR1 is PRHDT and CDR2 FYEKMQ (reference sequence). The CDR3 sequence: CASSVRQGAFLGGYTF. The CDR3 bases are TGTGCCAGCAGCGTCCGACAGGGGGCGTTCTTAGGTGGCTACACCTTC.

The chain employs TRBV27 and TRBJ2-1, with D perhaps TRBD2 (6 bases). The length of the CDR3 is 14 residues. Germline CDR1 reads MNHEY; CDR2 reads SMNVEV (reference sequence). With 5 bases removed from V and 6 bases from J, the gap between germline ends came to 14 bases. Here the CDR3 reads CASSHGAGFNEQFF. DNA for the CDR3: TGTGCCAGCAGTCACGGAGCGGGTTTCAATGAGCAGTTCTTC.

The chain combines TRBV27 with TRBJ2-3; D uncertain. The CDR3 is 14 amino acids. With 6 bases removed from V and 2 bases from J, the gap between germline ends came to 12 bases. The germline V gene has CDR1 MNHEY and CDR2 SMNVEV (reference sequence). The DNA of the CDR3 is TGTGCCAGCAGATCGGCGTTTCTCACAGATACGCAGTATTTT. It encodes CASRSAFLTDTQYF.

This clone was found once. This rearrangement joins TRBV7-9 to TRBJ1-3; no definite D call. Germline CDR1 is SEHNR and CDR2 is FQNEAQ (reference sequence). V lost 1 base and J 10 bases, leaving 14 bases between the germline ends. This CDR3 has 14 residues. The CDR3 DNA reads TGTGCCAGCAGCTTAGGTGTCGGGCTCGTAACCATATATTTT. Residues: CASSLGVGLVTIYF. The complete variable domain, with remaining parts taken from reference TRBV7-9 and TRBJ1-3, reads DTGVSQNPRHKITKRGQNVTFRCDPISEHNRLYWYRQTLGQGPEFLTYFQNEAQLEKSRLLSDRFSAERPKGSFSTLEIQRTEQGDSAMYLCASSLGVGLVTIYFGEGSWLTVV.

V is TRBV19 and J is TRBJ2-3, with TRBD2 matching over 12 bases. CDR3 length: 15 amino acids. The germline gives CDR1 LNHDA, CDR2 SQIVND (reference sequence). V was clipped by 10 bases and J by 2 bases; unmatched bases: 7. CDR3 nucleotides: TGTGCCACCCGGACTAGCGGGATACCCACAGATACGCAGTATTTT. Encoded protein: CATRTSGIPTDTQYF.

The chain employs TRBV5-1 and TRBJ2-7, with 8 bases lining up with TRBD2. Germline V CDR1 and CDR2: SGHRS, YFSETQ. V dropped 5 bases and J dropped 4; count of bases not matched to a gene: 11. The CDR3 sequence is 15 residues long. The CDR3 loop reads CASSSITSGSYEQYF. In DNA, the CDR3 is TGCGCCAGCAGTTCAATCACTAGCGGTTCATACGAGCAGTACTTC. Using reference TRBV5-1 and TRBJ2-7 for the parts outside the CDR3, the full variable domain is KAGVTQTPRYLIKTRGQQVTLSCSPISGHRSVSWYQQTPGQGLQFLFEYFSETQRNKGNFPGRFSGRQFSNSRSEMNVSTLELGDSALYLCASSSITSGSYEQYFGPGTRLTVT.

V is TRBV6-4 and J is TRBJ2-1; no clear D gene. This CDR3 contains 14 residues. The V and J ends lost 6 bases and 5 bases respectively, with 14 bases between them. Germline V gene lookup returns CDR1 MRHNA and CDR2 SNTAGT. The CDR3 loop reads CASSATGGDNEQFF. CDR3 in DNA: TGTGCCAGCAGCGCCACCGGCGGTGACAATGAGCAGTTCTTC.